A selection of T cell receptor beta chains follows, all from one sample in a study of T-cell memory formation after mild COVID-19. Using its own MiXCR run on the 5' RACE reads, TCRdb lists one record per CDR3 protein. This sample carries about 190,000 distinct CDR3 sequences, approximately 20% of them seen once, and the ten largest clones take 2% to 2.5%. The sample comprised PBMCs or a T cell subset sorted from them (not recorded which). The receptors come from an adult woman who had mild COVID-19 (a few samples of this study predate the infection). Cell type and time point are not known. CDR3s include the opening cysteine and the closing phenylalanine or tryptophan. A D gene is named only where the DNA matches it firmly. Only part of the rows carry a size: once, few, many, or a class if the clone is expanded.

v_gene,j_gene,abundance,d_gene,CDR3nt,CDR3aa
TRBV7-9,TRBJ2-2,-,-,TGTGCCAGCAGCTTTGACGGACGGAATACCGGGGAGCTGTTTTTT,CASSFDGRNTGELFF
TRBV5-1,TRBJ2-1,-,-,TGCGCCAGCAGCCCCCGGGTGGGGCCAGAGACAACTGAGCAGTTCTTC,CASSPRVGPETTEQFF
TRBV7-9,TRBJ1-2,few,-,TGTCTCTCCGGGGACGGCTATGGCTACACCTTC,CLSGDGYGYTF
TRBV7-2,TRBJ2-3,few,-,TGTGCCAGCAGCTTACGCGGGGGCGGGGGAAGCACAGATACGCAGTATTTT,CASSLRGGGGSTDTQYF
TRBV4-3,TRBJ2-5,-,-,TGCGCCAGCAGCAAGGGACCGAACCAAGAGACCCAGTACTTC,CASSKGPNQETQYF
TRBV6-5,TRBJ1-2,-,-,TGTGCCAGCAGTTCGACCGGGGGGGGCCTCTATGGCTACACCTTC,CASSSTGGGLYGYTF
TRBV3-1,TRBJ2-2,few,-,TGTGCCAGCAGCCAGGGGGCAATCACCGGGGAGCTGTTTTTT,CASSQGAITGELFF
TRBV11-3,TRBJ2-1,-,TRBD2,TGTGCCAGCAGCCTCCGACTAGCGGGAGTGAGTGAGCAGTTCTTC,CASSLRLAGVSEQFF
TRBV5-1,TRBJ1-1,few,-,TGCGCCAGCAGCCGGGGCCGGGACACCGAAGCTTTCTTT,CASSRGRDTEAFF
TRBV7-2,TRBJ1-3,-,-,TGTGCCAGCAGCTTGCAGCCCTCGACTGGAAACACCATATATTTT,CASSLQPSTGNTIYF
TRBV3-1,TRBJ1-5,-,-,TGTGCCAGCAGCCACTCAGGGAGGGACAATCAGCCCCAGCATTTT,CASSHSGRDNQPQHF
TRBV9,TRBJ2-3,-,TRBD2,TGTGCCAGCAGCGCCGGACTAGCGGGGGCCGGAGATACGCAGTATTTT,CASSAGLAGAGDTQYF
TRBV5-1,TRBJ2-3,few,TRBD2,TGCGCCAGCAGCCCAGGGACTAGCGGGGGAGCTGATACGCAGTATTTT,CASSPGTSGGADTQYF
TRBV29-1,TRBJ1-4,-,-,TGCAGCGTTGCTGGGGGTGAAAAACTGTTTTTT,CSVAGGEKLFF
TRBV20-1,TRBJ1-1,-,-,TGCAGTGCTGGTGGGGGCCCCCTCGCCACTGAAGCTTTCTTT,CSAGGGPLATEAFF
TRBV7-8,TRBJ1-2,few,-,TGTGCCAGCAGCTTAAGGGACATAACGGATGGCTACACCTTC,CASSLRDITDGYTF
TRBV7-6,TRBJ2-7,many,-,TGTGCCAGCAGCTCGAAGGACCGACGATTCTACGAGCAGTACTTC,CASSSKDRRFYEQYF
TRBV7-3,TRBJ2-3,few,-,TGTGCCAGCAGCTACGACGCGCGGGCCACAGATACGCAGTATTTT,CASSYDARATDTQYF
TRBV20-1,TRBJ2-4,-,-,TGCAGTGTTCCGGGGAAAGGGGGGGCCAAAAACATTCAGTACTTC,CSVPGKGGAKNIQYF
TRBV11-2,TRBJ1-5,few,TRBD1,TGTGCCAGCAGCGTGACGACAGGGATTAATCAGCCCCAGCATTTT,CASSVTTGINQPQHF
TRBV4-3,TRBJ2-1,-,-,TGCGCCAGCAGCCAAGATCTAAGGGCGGAGGGGAATGAGCAGTTCTTC,CASSQDLRAEGNEQFF
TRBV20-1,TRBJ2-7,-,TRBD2,TGCAGTGCTAGAGTACTAGCGGGCAGCTCCTACGAGCAGTACTTC,CSARVLAGSSYEQYF
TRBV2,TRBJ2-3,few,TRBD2,TGTGCCAGCACCCGATTCGGGAGGACGGGAACAGATACGCAGTATTTT,CASTRFGRTGTDTQYF
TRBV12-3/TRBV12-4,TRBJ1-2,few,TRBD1,TGTGCCAGCAGGAGACAGGGGGCGGCTGGCTACACCTTC,CASRRQGAAGYTF
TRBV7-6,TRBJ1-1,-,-,TGTGCCAGCAGCCTAGGAGGGCGAGCTTTCTTT,CASSLGGRAFF
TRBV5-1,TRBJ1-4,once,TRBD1,TGCGCCAGCAGCTTGTCGGCAGGGGGGTTGATAAATGAAAAACTGTTTTTT,CASSLSAGGLINEKLFF
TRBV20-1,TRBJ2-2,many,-,TGCAGTGCTAGGAGTTTTGGGGAGCTGTTTTTT,CSARSFGELFF
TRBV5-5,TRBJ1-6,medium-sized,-,TGTGCCAGCAGCTTTGGGGATTCAACCTATAATTCACCCCTCCACTTT,CASSFGDSTYNSPLHF
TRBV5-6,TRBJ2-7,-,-,TGTGCCAGCAGCTTCTTGGACAGATCCTACGAGCAGTACTTC,CASSFLDRSYEQYF
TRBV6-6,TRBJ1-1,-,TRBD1,TGTGCCAGCAGTTTCGAGGACAGGCCGAACACTGAAGCTTTCTTT,CASSFEDRPNTEAFF
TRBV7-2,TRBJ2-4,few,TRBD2,TGTGCCAGCAGCTGGAATAGCGGGAGGGAAAAAAACATTCAGTACTTC,CASSWNSGREKNIQYF
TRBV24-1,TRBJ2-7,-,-,TGTGCCACCAGTGGGGCGGACACCTACGAGCAGTACTTC,CATSGADTYEQYF
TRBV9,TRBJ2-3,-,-,TGTGCCAGCAGCGTAGGACCCGAGGCAGATACGCAGTATTTT,CASSVGPEADTQYF
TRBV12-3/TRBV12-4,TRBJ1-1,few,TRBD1,TGTGCCAGCAGCACGCGGGAGGGGGCTACTGAAGCTTTCTTT,CASSTREGATEAFF
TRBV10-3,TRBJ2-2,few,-,TGTGCCATCAGTGAAGAGGCTAGAATGGCCACCGGGGAGCTGTTTTTT,CAISEEARMATGELFF
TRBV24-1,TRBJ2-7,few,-,TGTGCCACCAGTGACTCGGGACGGGGAACGGACGAGCAGTACTTC,CATSDSGRGTDEQYF
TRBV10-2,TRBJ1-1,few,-,TGCGCCAGCAGCGTCCTGTCGAACACTGAAGCTTTCTTT,CASSVLSNTEAFF
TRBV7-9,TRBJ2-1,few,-,TGTGCCAGCGGACGACAGTCCTACAATGAGCAGTTCTTC,CASGRQSYNEQFF
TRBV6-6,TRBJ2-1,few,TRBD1,TGTGCCAGCAGCCAAACCGGGACAGGGGTGAATGAGCAGTTCTTC,CASSQTGTGVNEQFF
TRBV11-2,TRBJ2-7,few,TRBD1,TGTGCCAGCAGCTTAAGTATCCAGGGGGACTACGAGCAGTACTTC,CASSLSIQGDYEQYF
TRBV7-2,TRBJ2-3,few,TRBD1,TGTGCCAGCAGCTTAGGGGACAGGGGACGGTCAGATACGCAGTATTTT,CASSLGDRGRSDTQYF
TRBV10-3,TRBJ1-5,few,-,TGTGCCATCAGTGATCACCGAACGGATGATCAGCCCCAGCATTTT,CAISDHRTDDQPQHF